Listed here is a single T cell receptor (beta chain). Its antigen remains unidentified. The missing CDR3 end, 3 residues past where the read stops, is filled in from the germline J gene. The data were obtained in a study of Tregs in tolerant kidney transplant recipients. The CDR3 contains 19 residues. Germline CDR1 LNHDA, CDR2 SQIVND (reference sequence). V shed 1 base and J 0 bases; nucleotides not matched to a gene: 9. Whole-study results and caveats: Antigen-driven expansion was suggested because donor-specific Tregs expanded more than all Tregs in tolerant patients. The most relevant donor-specific Treg TCRbeta repertoire apparently came from expansion with activated donor B cells. For some patients, primers changed over time, blocking nucleotide-level comparison.

CD4+CD25+CD127- Tregs, CD4+CD25- non-Tregs, CD4 and CD8 cells were sorted. The data were produced by immunoSEQ multiplex PCR, yet TCRdb's version contains in-frame clones alone and is incomplete. The table counts roughly 53,000 clones; roughly 0.9% lies in the top ten. The sequence was obtained from a human donor who received a combined kidney and bone marrow transplant. The sample here was CD4+ T cells from blood, taken before the transplant. V and J are TRBV19 and TRBJ2-3, with TRBD2 matching 11 bases. CDR3: CASSIVPEIAGGSTDTQYF. Partial CDR3 DNA: TGTGCCAGTAGTATAGTTCCCGAAATAGCGGGGGGGAGCACAGATACG.